This TCR beta chain was retrieved from a study of blood T cell repertoires in COVID-19. Study-wide context: Acute-phase and convalescent COVID-19 samples originated in the United States, Italy and Spain.

Per the original data handling: Reference gene primer amplification gave estimated nucleated cell counts. The repertoire was sequenced with immunoSEQ multiplex PCR; TCRdb's copy has only in-frame clones and lacks some. V and J calls and clone size are as listed in that table; D and trimming were resolved from the DNA. The sample comprises 150,000 to 180,000 clones, about 80% of which are singletons, and roughly an eighth rests with the top ten. Specimen: peripheral blood. This sequence was found in a woman aged 55 to 70 with COVID-19, enrolled during active disease.

In DNA, the CDR3 is TGTGCCAGCAGCTTATGGGTACAGGGGGCAAGGACTGAAGCTTTCTTT. It is translated as CASSLWVQGARTEAFF. This chain uses TRBV11-2 with TRBJ1-1; 9 bases are shared with TRBD1. Looked up from germline, CDR1 is SGHAT and CDR2 is FQNNGV. Trimming removed 2 bases from V and 5 bases from J; junction bases left unmatched: 9. The CDR3 consists of 16 residues.